This T cell receptor (beta chain) derives from a study of blood T cell repertoires in COVID-19. Study-level information: Samples taken during acute and convalescent COVID-19 were collected in the United States, Italy and Spain. T cells, B-cell-depleted T cells, or PBMCs supplied cDNA or gDNA.

The V gene's germline CDR1 is SGHRS and CDR2 YFSETQ. This CDR3 comprises 13 residues. How the authors handled the data: Counts of nucleated cells, estimated from reference gene primer amplification, were obtained. Using immunoSEQ multiplex PCR, the repertoire was profiled, and TCRdb retains in-frame clones only, with some absent. The D gene and trimming were derived from the DNA, and the V and J assignments and clone size from that table. Of around 150,000 clones in the sample, 75% to 90% are singletons; the top ten hold approximately 2.8%. A remark on this clone: The junction shows a germline mismatch at one end, possibly a read error.

The rearrangement links TRBV5-1 to TRBJ2-1, with 7 positions matching TRBD2. The source is a woman aged 60 to 75 with active COVID-19. Sequenced material: peripheral blood. The CDR3 DNA reads TGCGCCACCAGCCCGGCGGGAGCTGGTGAGCAGTTCTTC. This encodes CATSPAGAGEQFF.